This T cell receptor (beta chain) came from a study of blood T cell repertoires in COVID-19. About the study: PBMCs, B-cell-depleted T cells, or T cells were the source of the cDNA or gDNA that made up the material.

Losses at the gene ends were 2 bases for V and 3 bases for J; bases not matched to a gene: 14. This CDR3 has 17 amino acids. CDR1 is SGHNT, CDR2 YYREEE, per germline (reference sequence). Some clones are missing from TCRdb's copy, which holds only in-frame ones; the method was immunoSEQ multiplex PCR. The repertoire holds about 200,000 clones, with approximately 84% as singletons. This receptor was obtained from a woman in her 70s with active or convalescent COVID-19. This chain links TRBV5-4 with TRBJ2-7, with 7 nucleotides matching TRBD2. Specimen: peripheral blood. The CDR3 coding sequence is TGTGCCAGCAGCTTTGGGGGGGGGAGTCTAAATCTCTACGAGCAGTACTTC. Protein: CASSFGGGSLNLYEQYF.